Listed here are 3 T cell receptor beta chains from one sample, sequenced in a study of T cell responses to AZD1222 COVID-19 vaccine. Clones were read by immunoSEQ multiplex PCR, and TCRdb kept only the in-frame ones, dropping some. The sample has about 140,000 clones; about 90% are singletons. The sample consisted of peripheral blood, taken 28 days after the second dose of the MenACWY control vaccine. The receptors were sampled from an adult who received the MenACWY meningococcal vaccine as a control.

The chain links TRBV20-1 to TRBJ1-1; tentatively, D is TRBD1 (5 bases). Germline values: CDR1 DFQATT, CDR2 SNEGSKA (reference sequence). CDR3 length: 13 amino acids. V was cut by 3 bases and J by 1 base, with 9 bases left in between. The CDR3 DNA reads TGCAGTGCTAGTTACGGGGCGAACACTGAAGCTTTCTTT. Protein product: CSASYGANTEAFF.

V and J are TRBV9 and TRBJ2-7; perhaps TRBD2 as D (5 bases). The CDR3 has 12 residues. Trimming took off 5 bases at V and 2 bases at J, with 8 bases between the two ends. The V gene's germline CDR1 is SGDLS and CDR2 YYNGEE. CDR3 coding DNA: TGTGCCAGCAGTCCCGGGACCTACGAGCAGTACTTC. Residues: CASSPGTYEQYF. The complete variable domain, with remaining parts taken from reference TRBV9 and TRBJ2-7, reads DSGVTQTPKHLITATGQRVTLRCSPRSGDLSVYWYQQSLDQGLQFLIQYYNGEERAKGNILERFSAQQFPDLHSELNLSSLELGDSALYFCASSPGTYEQYFGPGTRLTVT.

The gene calls are TRBV11-2 and TRBJ1-2, with TRBD1 matching 8 bases. The V gene's germline CDR1 is SGHAT and CDR2 FQNNGV. The CDR3 runs to 13 residues. Trimming cost V 1 base and J 8 bases; bases outside gene matches: 3. CDR3 region: CASSLGTGRGYTF. The CDR3 DNA reads TGTGCCAGCAGCTTAGGGACAGGGCGGGGCTACACCTTC.